The 2 T cell receptor beta chains presented below share a single source sample, sequenced in a study of cytomegalovirus exposure and HLA in healthy donors. 13 Jbeta primers and 60 Vbeta primers were used for the PCR. The method was immunoSEQ multiplex PCR; TCRdb's version includes in-frame clones alone and lacks a portion of them. The sample includes about 100,000 clones, 55% to 85% of them seen just once. Sequenced input: PBMCs. The source is a man younger than 40 in good health and CMV-seronegative.

The V call is TRBV6-5, the J call TRBJ2-1, with D possibly TRBD2 on 6 matching bases. Germline V gives CDR1 MNHEY, CDR2 SVGAGI. The CDR3 sequence is 13 residues long. V dropped 5 bases and J dropped 6 bases, with 11 bases sitting between them. The CDR3 spells CASSRDFLNEQFF. In DNA form, the CDR3 reads TGTGCCAGCAGTAGGGACTTCCTCAATGAGCAGTTCTTC.

The chain employs TRBV6-5 and TRBJ1-6; 8 bases are a match to TRBD1. The CDR3 runs to 16 residues. CDR1 is MNHEY and CDR2 is SVGAGI in the germline V gene. J gave up 7 bases and V 0 bases, and 5 bases lay outside the gene matches. The CDR3 is CASSYSRQGANSPLHF. CDR3 nucleotide sequence: TGTGCCAGCAGTTACTCTAGGCAGGGGGCCAATTCACCCCTCCACTTT.